Each of the 12 T cell receptor beta chains below was sequenced from the same sample in a study of cytomegalovirus exposure and HLA in healthy donors. Use of 60 Vbeta and 13 Jbeta primers characterized the PCR. Data came from immunoSEQ multiplex PCR; TCRdb stores just in-frame clones and leaves some out. The sample carries some 190,000 clones, 75% to 85% recorded once. The material sequenced was PBMCs. These receptor sequences come from a woman in her fifties or sixties in good health and CMV-seronegative.

A few counts support this clone. The chain employs TRBV4-3 and TRBJ1-2, with a possible D match to TRBD1 (5 bases). Trimming removed 4 bases at V and 4 bases at J, with 13 bases between. CDR1 is LGHNA, CDR2 YSLEER, per germline. The CDR3 extends over 14 amino acids. This CDR3 is CASSRSGLSYGYTF. The CDR3 DNA sequence: TGCGCCAGCAGCCGTTCAGGGCTAAGCTATGGCTACACCTTC.

The CDR3 spells CASGRTSGIPGTGELFF. In DNA, the CDR3 is TGTGCCAGCGGAAGGACTAGCGGGATTCCTGGCACCGGGGAGCTGTTTTTT. The rearrangement uses TRBV27 and TRBJ2-2; 12 bases are shared with TRBD2. Looked up from germline, CDR1 is MNHEY and CDR2 is SMNVEV (reference sequence). The CDR3 spans 17 residues. The J segment lost 4 bases and the V segment lost 8 bases, leaving 11 bases of the junction unmatched.

The chain links TRBV7-8 to TRBJ2-3; no clear D. Trimming took 11 bases from V and 7 from J, leaving 7 bases between them. The CDR3 totals 9 residues. The germline V gene encodes CDR1 SGHVS and CDR2 FQNEAQ. As DNA, the CDR3 is TGTGCCCCCCTGTATACGCAGTATTTT. Protein: CAPLYTQYF.

V usage is TRBV5-6 and J usage is TRBJ2-5; 7 bases are a match to TRBD1. The DNA end is a closer match to TRBJ2-7, so the J assignment may be wrong. This CDR3 is built from 14 residues. Germline V lookup: CDR1 SGHDT, CDR2 YYEEEE. The chain's CDR3 is CASSLTRGSYEQYF. DNA for the CDR3: TGTGCCAGCAGCTTGACCAGGGGGTCCTACGAGCAGTACTTC.

Here the CDR3 DNA reads TGTGCCAGCAGCGGTGCCCTAGGGGCAAGGAACACTGAAGCTTTCTTT. This gives the protein CASSGALGARNTEAFF. The chain joins TRBV11-1 to TRBJ1-1; D perhaps matches TRBD1 (5 bases). This CDR3 is built from 16 residues. V lost 5 bases and J lost 1, with 17 bases in between. Germline CDR1 is SGHAT and CDR2 is FQDESV (reference sequence). The complete variable domain, with remaining parts taken from reference TRBV11-1 and TRBJ1-1, reads EAEVAQSPRYKITEKSQAVAFWCDPISGHATLYWYRQILGQGPELLVQFQDESVVDDSQLPKDRFSAERLKGVDSTLKIQPAELGDSAMYLCASSGALGARNTEAFFGQGTRLTVV.

The chain uses TRBV29-1 and TRBJ2-7, with D hard to call. The germline gives CDR1 SQVTM, CDR2 ANQGSEA. This CDR3 region has 10 residues. The V end was cut by 4 bases, the J end by 4 bases, with 5 bases between. CDR3 sequence: CSVVQYEQYF. For the CDR3, the DNA is TGCAGCGTTGTACAGTACGAGCAGTACTTC.

This chain uses TRBV4-3 with TRBJ1-2, with D possibly being TRBD1 (5 bases). V lost 2 bases to trimming and J lost 8 bases, with 18 bases between them. The CDR3 has 15 residues. Germline lookup yields CDR1 LGHNA and CDR2 YSLEER. CDR3 in amino acids: CASSQLSTGQRGYTF. CDR3 nucleotide sequence: TGCGCCAGCAGCCAATTGTCCACAGGACAAAGGGGCTACACCTTC.

This rearrangement joins TRBV7-2 to TRBJ2-1; 8 bases fit TRBD2. After removal of 1 base from V and 9 bases from J, the junction contained 8 bases not matched to a gene. The germline V gene has CDR1 SGHTA and CDR2 FQGNSA. This CDR3 contains 15 residues. As DNA, the CDR3 is TGTGCCAGCAGCTTAGTTATGGGACTAGGGGGTGAGCAGTTCTTC. This sequence encodes CASSLVMGLGGEQFF.

The chain has TRBV6-5 and TRBJ2-1, with 12 bases identical to TRBD2. The CDR3 totals 15 residues. Trimming cost V 6 bases and J 1 base; bases outside gene matches: 1. In germline, CDR1 is MNHEY, CDR2 SVGAGI. The CDR3 loop is CASRLAGGSYNEQFF. The CDR3 DNA follows: TGTGCCAGCAGACTAGCGGGGGGATCCTACAATGAGCAGTTCTTC.

V gene TRBV27 combines with J gene TRBJ2-2; 7 bases match TRBD1. Losses at the gene ends were 4 bases for V and 3 bases for J; bases not matched to a gene: 5. The V gene's germline CDR1 is MNHEY and CDR2 SMNVEV (reference sequence). The CDR3 extends over 15 amino acids. CDR3 protein: CASSSTGSHTGELFF. CDR3 in DNA: TGTGCCAGCAGTTCGACAGGGTCGCACACCGGGGAGCTGTTTTTT.

The chain recombines TRBV18 with TRBJ2-5; D is possibly TRBD2 (6 bases). Germline CDR1 is KGHSH and CDR2 is LQKENI. V was cut by 6 bases and J by 5 bases, with 22 bases left in between. The CDR3 runs 16 residues. The CDR3 sequence is CASSLTPTLGGETQYF. CDR3 nucleotides: TGTGCCAGCTCCCTTACACCTACCCTCGGAGGGGAGACCCAGTACTTC.

V and J are TRBV18 and TRBJ1-4, with D possibly matching TRBD1 (6 bases). This CDR3 has 13 residues. Trimming stripped 8 bases from V and 8 bases from J, with 15 bases between. Per germline, CDR1 KGHSH and CDR2 LQKENI. The CDR3 region is CASVNRAGEKLFF. DNA of the CDR3: TGTGCCAGCGTAAACAGGGCTGGCGAAAAACTGTTTTTT.